This T cell receptor (beta chain) appears in the sequencing data of a study of technical replicates of blood from a handful of donors. Measured with immunoSEQ multiplex PCR; TCRdb has only the in-frame clones, and not every one. The data contain roughly 79,000 clones, roughly four fifths of them seen just once; the ten biggest clones take up approximately 4%. Trimming shortened V by 7 bases and J by 4 bases, and 13 bases separated the two germline ends. The length of the CDR3 is 13 residues. CDR1 is MNHEY and CDR2 is SMNVEV in the germline V gene (reference sequence). The genes are TRBV27 and TRBJ1-1; perhaps TRBD1 as D (5 bases). The clonotype was recovered from a human donor in good health. Some clones in this sample may be carry-over from other donors' samples. Sequenced input: PBMCs. The DNA of the CDR3 is TGTGCCAGCAAACCGGGGGGGAGCACTGAAGCTTTCTTT. Translating gives CASKPGGSTEAFF.